This T cell receptor (beta chain) was found in a study of blood T cells in healthy people across ages. Through a sample-barcoded 5' primer and a J-beta primer mix, a second PCR was run for roughly 7 to 12 cycles. TCRdb reanalysed the 5' RACE reads using MiXCR and keeps one entry per CDR3 protein. The sample includes 700,000 or so distinct CDR3 sequences, approximately 40% seen only once; the top ten take roughly 30%. This clonotype was counted a few times. Germline V CDR1 and CDR2: DFQATT, SNEGSKA (reference sequence). The CDR3 runs 11 residues. Sequencing was done on a sample of blood. V and J are TRBV20-1 and TRBJ1-2, with 7 bases aligning to TRBD1. This TCR was recovered from a man older than 75 in good health. The DNA for the CDR3 is TGCAGCGCAAGGGGACAGAATGGCTACACCTTC. It yields the protein CSARGQNGYTF.